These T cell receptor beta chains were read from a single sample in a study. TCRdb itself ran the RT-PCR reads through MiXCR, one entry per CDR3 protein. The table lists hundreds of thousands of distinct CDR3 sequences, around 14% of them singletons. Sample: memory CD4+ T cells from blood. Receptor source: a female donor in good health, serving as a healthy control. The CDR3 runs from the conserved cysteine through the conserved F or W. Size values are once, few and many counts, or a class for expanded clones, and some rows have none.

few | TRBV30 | CAHALAALQETQYF
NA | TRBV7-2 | CASSLERDPSQETQYF
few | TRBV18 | CASSNAYEQYF
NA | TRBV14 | CASSRLAGGFNEQFF
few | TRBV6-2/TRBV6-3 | CASTQGYQPQHF
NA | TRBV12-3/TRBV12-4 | CASSRDVSGANVLTF
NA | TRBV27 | CASSTRLAAPLSYEQYF
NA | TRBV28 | CASRSGATGTAHYEQYF
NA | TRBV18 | CASSPIDRGEQYF
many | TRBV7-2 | CASSGTGVREQYF
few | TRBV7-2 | CASSLGAGGAQGTQYF
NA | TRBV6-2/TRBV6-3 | CASNNPGLEGFF
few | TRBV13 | CASSWEIAGGNSGANVLTF
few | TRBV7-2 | CASSSTSAIRSYEQYF
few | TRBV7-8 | CASSSMGKQPQHF
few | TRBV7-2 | CASSLKAGGIETQYF
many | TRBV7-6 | CASSLDDRASYEQYF
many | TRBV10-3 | CAISKNSYEQYF
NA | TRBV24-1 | CATSDLKLRTGELFF
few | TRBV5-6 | CASSLLAGVNEQYF
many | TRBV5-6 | CASSGGQGSGEQYF
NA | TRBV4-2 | CASSIFGPVGGEQFF
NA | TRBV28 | CASRSGVSYNEQFF
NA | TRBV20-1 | CSARQGATDTQYF
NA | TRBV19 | CASSSWTSGRANEQFF
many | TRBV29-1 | CSAAGSSRDTQYF
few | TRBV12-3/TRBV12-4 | CASSWGTGGYNEQFF
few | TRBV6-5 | CASSYSSWLEVSTGELFF
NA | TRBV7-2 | CASSLGPLVSETQYF
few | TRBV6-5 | CASSYRRGRTGELFF
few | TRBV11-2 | CASSDSWGEKLFF